Shown below are 15 T cell receptor beta chains from a single sample sequenced in a study of OX40 agonist ivuxolimab in advanced cancers. Assay used: immunoSEQ multiplex PCR; TCRdb lists only in-frame clones, some missing. The sample has 8,000 or so clones; around 89% are singletons. The sequencing here drew on CD4+ or CD8+ T cells sorted from blood, taken in a trial of the OX40 agonist ivuxolimab. The origin of the receptors is an adult with an advanced solid tumor such as melanoma, head and neck, liver or kidney cancer.

This clone was observed a handful of times. V gene TRBV2 combines with J gene TRBJ2-3; D unclear. The CDR3 runs to 13 residues. The V and J ends lost 0 bases and 4 bases respectively, with 5 bases between them. Per germline, CDR1 SNHLY and CDR2 FYNNEI. CDR3 in DNA: TGTGCCAGCAGTGAAGCTAACTCAGATACGCAGTATTTT. Amino acid sequence: CASSEANSDTQYF.

In its sample, this clone was seen once. This chain links TRBV9 with TRBJ2-3, with 10 bases fitting TRBD2. V gave up 0 bases and J gave up 5 bases; unmatched junction bases: 12. The germline gives CDR1 SGDLS, CDR2 YYNGEE. CDR3 length: 18 residues. The CDR3 spells CASSVGPSTSGTKDTQYF. The DNA of the CDR3 is TGTGCCAGCAGCGTAGGACCCTCCACTAGCGGGACGAAAGATACGCAGTATTTT.

This clone was detected only once. V and J are TRBV11-3 and TRBJ2-5; the match to TRBD1 covers 7 bases. This CDR3 has 15 residues. Unmatched junction bases numbered 4, after V lost 1 base and J lost 2 bases. CDR1 SGHNT and CDR2 YENEEA come from the germline V gene. The CDR3 here is CASSLGAGGQETQYF. The DNA for the CDR3 is TGTGCCAGCAGCTTAGGGGCAGGGGGTCAAGAGACCCAGTACTTC. Supplemented by reference TRBV11-3 and TRBJ2-5, the full variable domain reads EAGVVQSPRYKIIEKKQPVAFWCNPISGHNTLYWYLQNLGQGPELLIRYENEEAVDDSQLPKDRFSAERLKGVDSTLKIQPAELGDSAVYLCASSLGAGGQETQYFGPGTRLLVL.

The V gene is TRBV29-1, the J gene TRBJ2-1; D perhaps matches TRBD2 (5 bases). CDR1 and CDR2 (germline): SQVTM, ANQGSEA. The CDR3 consists of 14 residues. Trimming stripped 4 bases from V and 4 bases from J, with 14 bases between. The CDR3 protein is CSVGGPLDYNEQFF. The DNA for the CDR3 is TGCAGCGTTGGAGGGCCCCTCGATTACAATGAGCAGTTCTTC.

The chain recombines TRBV7-9 with TRBJ2-1, with 8 nucleotides matching TRBD2. Trimming took 2 bases from V and 4 from J; bases not matched to a gene: 7. This CDR3 spans 16 amino acids. Germline V CDR1 and CDR2: SEHNR, FQNEAQ (reference sequence). The CDR3 reads CASSLWGGRSYNEQFF. As DNA, the CDR3 is TGTGCCAGCAGCTTATGGGGCGGGAGGAGTTACAATGAGCAGTTCTTC.

The chain combines TRBV7-2 with TRBJ2-3, with TRBD1 identical over 9 bases. J lost 6 bases, V lost 6 bases, and 7 bases had no gene match. Germline V CDR1 and CDR2: SGHTA, FQGNSA. The CDR3 totals 14 residues. CDR3 region: CASSHDRGTDTQYF. CDR3 DNA sequence: TGTGCCAGCAGTCACGACAGGGGGACGGATACGCAGTATTTT.

Only a few counts were recorded for this clone. Here the CDR3 DNA reads TGTGCCAGCAGTGAGGGGCTAGGGAATCGCTACAATGAGCAGTTCTTC. This sequence encodes CASSEGLGNRYNEQFF. The J gene is TRBJ2-1, the V gene TRBV2; tentatively, D is TRBD1 (5 bases). The V end was cut by 3 bases, the J end by 3 bases, with 15 bases between. Germline lookup yields CDR1 SNHLY and CDR2 FYNNEI. The CDR3 covers 16 residues.

The chain recombines TRBV5-1 with TRBJ1-2; D possibly corresponds to TRBD1 (6 bases). The CDR3 has 13 amino acids. V was cut by 5 bases and J by 4 bases, with 12 bases left in between. Per germline, CDR1 SGHRS and CDR2 YFSETQ. The CDR3 sequence: CASREGDGYGYTF. Written as DNA, the CDR3 is TGCGCCAGCAGAGAGGGGGACGGCTATGGCTACACCTTC. Looking up the rest from reference TRBV5-1 and TRBJ1-2 gives the full variable domain: KAGVTQTPRYLIKTRGQQVTLSCSPISGHRSVSWYQQTPGQGLQFLFEYFSETQRNKGNFPGRFSGRQFSNSRSEMNVSTLELGDSALYLCASREGDGYGYTFGSGTRLTVV.

V and J are TRBV6-5 and TRBJ1-1; TRBD1 agrees at 7 bases. Looked up from germline, CDR1 is MNHEY and CDR2 is SVGAGI. The CDR3 loop spans 14 amino acids. V lost 6 bases and J lost 4; bases outside the gene matches: 8. The CDR3 sequence: CASRQDRVSTEAFF. In DNA form, the CDR3 reads TGTGCCAGCAGACAAGACAGGGTGAGCACTGAAGCTTTCTTT.

This clone showed up just a few times. The chain has TRBV30 and TRBJ2-3; D not resolved. The germline gives CDR1 GTSNPN, CDR2 SVGIG (reference sequence). The V end lost 3 bases, the J end lost 5 bases, and 6 bases lay between the germline ends. CDR3 length: 11 amino acids. The CDR3 loop is CAWSWGDTQYF. CDR3 nucleotide sequence: TGTGCCTGGAGCTGGGGAGATACGCAGTATTTT.

Details on this clone: The sample contains more than one DNA sequence encoding this CDR3. The V gene is TRBV27, the J gene TRBJ2-3, with D unclear. This CDR3 comprises 14 residues. Per germline, CDR1 MNHEY and CDR2 SMNVEV (reference sequence). V lost 3 bases and J lost 1, with 8 bases in between. The CDR3 DNA sequence: TGTGCCAGCAGTTTGGTTTCGGGCACAGATACGCAGTATTTT. Translation: CASSLVSGTDTQYF.

The CDR3 DNA reads as TGTGCCAGCAGTTTAAGCCCCTCTGAGGGGCGGGCTGAAGCTTTCTTT. Protein product: CASSLSPSEGRAEAFF. The rearrangement joins TRBV27 to TRBJ1-1, with D possibly matching TRBD1 (5 bases). The CDR3 consists of 16 residues. In germline, CDR1 is MNHEY, CDR2 SMNVEV (reference sequence). V was trimmed by 2 bases and J by 6 bases, leaving 19 bases between them.

V and J are TRBV5-1 and TRBJ2-3; 7 positions match TRBD2. This CDR3 has 17 amino acids. The V segment lost 3 bases and the J segment 1 base; nucleotides outside the gene matches: 11. Germline V gene data show CDR1 as SGHRS and CDR2 as YFSETQ. The CDR3 DNA sequence: TGCGCCAGCAGCTCCCTCGCCCTAGCGGAAGGCACAGATACGCAGTATTTT. Translating it yields CASSSLALAEGTDTQYF.

V is TRBV2 and J is TRBJ2-7; no clear D. CDR3 length: 15 residues. Germline CDR1 SNHLY, CDR2 FYNNEI. V gave up 6 bases and J gave up 2 bases, with 17 bases separating them. This CDR3 reads CASRDPVYGPYEQYF. The CDR3 coding sequence is TGTGCCAGCAGGGATCCAGTTTACGGGCCCTACGAGCAGTACTTC.

The chain couples TRBV27 to TRBJ2-7, with 7 bases fitting TRBD1. With V trimmed by 3 bases and J by 3 bases, 5 bases remained unmatched. Germline V gives CDR1 MNHEY, CDR2 SMNVEV (reference sequence). The CDR3 has 14 residues. The CDR3 protein is CASSFRDSDYEQYF. The CDR3 DNA reads as TGTGCCAGCAGTTTCCGGGACAGTGACTACGAGCAGTACTTC.